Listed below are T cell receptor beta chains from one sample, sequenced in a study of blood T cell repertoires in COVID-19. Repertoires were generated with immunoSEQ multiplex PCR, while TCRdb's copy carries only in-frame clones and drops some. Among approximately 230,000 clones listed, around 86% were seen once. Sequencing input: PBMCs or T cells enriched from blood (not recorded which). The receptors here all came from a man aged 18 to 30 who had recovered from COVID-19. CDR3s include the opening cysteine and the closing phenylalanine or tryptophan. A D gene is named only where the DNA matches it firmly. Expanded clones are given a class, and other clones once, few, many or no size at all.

CASSGKTGGQPYEQYF,TGTGCCAGCAGTGGGAAGACAGGGGGACAACCCTACGAGCAGTACTTC,TRBV6-2/TRBV6-3,TRBJ2-7,TRBD1,16,few
CASSRGLAGSQETQYF,TGTGCCAGCAGCCGTGGATTAGCGGGGAGCCAAGAGACCCAGTACTTC,TRBV5-6,TRBJ2-5,TRBD2,16,.
CASSLATGQETQYF,TGTGCCAGCAGCTTAGCGACAGGGCAAGAGACCCAGTACTTC,TRBV7-8,TRBJ2-5,TRBD1,14,.
CASSYLAGLETQYF,TGTGCCAGCAGCTATCTAGCGGGGTTAGAGACCCAGTACTTC,TRBV7-2,TRBJ2-5,TRBD2,14,.
CASSSGLGREGNGYTF,TGTGCCAGCAGTTCCGGATTGGGGAGGGAAGGGAACGGCTACACCTTC,TRBV6-5,TRBJ1-2,.,16,few
CASSMTGGGASEQYF,TGTGCCAGTAGTATGACTGGCGGGGGGGCCTCCGAGCAGTACTTC,TRBV19,TRBJ2-7,TRBD2,15,.
CASSLGLMSPPHEQFF,TGTGCCAGCAGCTTAGGGCTGATGTCGCCCCCCCATGAGCAGTTCTTC,TRBV7-2,TRBJ2-1,.,16,.
CASSFRWTSGSRRETQYF,TGTGCCAGTAGTTTCCGTTGGACTAGCGGGAGCCGGAGGGAGACCCAGTACTTC,TRBV19,TRBJ2-5,TRBD2,18,.
CASSPGTATNIQYF,TGTGCCAGCAGCCCCGGGACAGCCACGAACATTCAGTACTTC,TRBV3-1/TRBV3-2,TRBJ2-4,TRBD1,14,.
CASSLPDGSSYNEQFF,TGTGCCAGCAGCTTACCTGACGGGAGCTCCTACAATGAGCAGTTCTTC,TRBV7-6,TRBJ2-1,.,16,.
CASSIDSQFTDTQYF,TGTGCCAGTAGTATAGATTCCCAGTTCACAGATACGCAGTATTTT,TRBV19,TRBJ2-3,.,15,.
CASPRGTGGYWGQPQHF,TGTGCCAGCCCTAGAGGGACAGGGGGATATTGGGGTCAGCCCCAGCATTTT,TRBV19,TRBJ1-5,TRBD1,17,.
CASSSSIGDRGEKLFF,TGCGCCAGCAGCTCCTCCATCGGGGACAGGGGGGAAAAACTGTTTTTT,TRBV5-1,TRBJ1-4,TRBD1,16,.
CASQPGTGDTGELFF,TGCGCCAGTCAACCCGGGACAGGCGACACCGGGGAGCTGTTTTTT,TRBV10-1,TRBJ2-2,TRBD1,15,.
CASRRTGDYDQPQHF,TGTGCCAGCAGACGAACAGGGGATTATGATCAGCCCCAGCATTTT,TRBV27,TRBJ1-5,TRBD1,15,few
CASSPFWTRGSYNEQFF,TGTGCCAGCAGCCCTTTCTGGACAAGGGGTTCCTACAATGAGCAGTTCTTC,TRBV3-1/TRBV3-2,TRBJ2-1,.,17,.
CASSLGGAGNQPQHF,TGTGCCAGCAGTTTAGGGGGCGCGGGCAATCAGCCCCAGCATTTT,TRBV28,TRBJ1-5,.,15,once
CASSLDLGLRNEQFF,TGTGCCAGCAGCTTGGATCTGGGGCTTAGGAATGAGCAGTTCTTC,TRBV5-6,TRBJ2-1,.,15,.
CATSRLDREGEQYF,TGTGCCACCAGCAGATTGGACAGGGAGGGCGAGCAGTACTTC,TRBV15,TRBJ2-7,.,14,few
CASSVGRGDRHRWTEAFF,TGTGCCAGCAGCGTAGGGCGGGGGGACCGCCACCGTTGGACTGAAGCTTTCTTT,TRBV9,TRBJ1-1,.,18,.
CASSHRTYEQYF,TGTGCCAGCAGCCACAGGACCTACGAGCAGTACTTC,TRBV12-3/TRBV12-4,TRBJ2-7,.,12,once
CASSLSLGNTIYF,TGCGCCAGCAGCTTGTCACTAGGAAACACCATATATTTT,TRBV5-1,TRBJ1-3,.,13,.
CASGFQDRERYGYTF,TGTGCTAGTGGTTTCCAAGACAGGGAACGCTATGGCTACACCTTC,TRBV12-5,TRBJ1-2,TRBD1,15,.
CASSIGQGAANEKLFF,TGTGCCAGTAGTATCGGACAGGGGGCGGCTAATGAAAAACTGTTTTTT,TRBV19,TRBJ1-4,TRBD1,16,.
CASSLAGGDRDQQYF,TGTGCCAGCAGCTTAGCTGGGGGAGACAGGGACCAGCAGTACTTC,TRBV7-8,TRBJ2-7,TRBD1,15,.
CASRRMDSKSTEAFF,TGTGCCAGCAGGAGGATGGACAGCAAAAGCACTGAAGCTTTCTTT,TRBV7-8,TRBJ1-1,.,15,.
CASSEQGPTEAFF,TGTGCCAGCAGCGAGCAGGGCCCCACTGAAGCTTTCTTT,TRBV7-9,TRBJ1-1,.,13,.
CASSQASGADTQYF,TGCGCCAGCAGCCAGGCGAGCGGAGCAGATACGCAGTATTTT,TRBV4-1,TRBJ2-3,.,14,.
CASSPLGLETGGVKLFF,TGTGCCAGCAGCCCCTTGGGTTTGGAGACAGGGGGTGTTAAACTGTTTTTT,TRBV7-6,TRBJ1-4,TRBD1,17,.
CASSIVGGKTGELFF,TGTGCCAGTAGTATAGTCGGCGGAAAAACCGGGGAGCTGTTTTTT,TRBV19,TRBJ2-2,.,15,.
CASSLGGDAFF,TGTGCCAGCAGTTTGGGGGGAGACGCTTTCTTT,TRBV12-3/TRBV12-4,TRBJ1-1,.,11,.
CASSELTGSEQYF,TGTGCCAGCAGCGAACTGACAGGGAGCGAGCAGTACTTC,TRBV7-9,TRBJ2-7,TRBD1,13,few
CASSEALLADNEQFF,TGTGCCAGCAGTGAAGCTTTACTAGCGGACAATGAGCAGTTCTTC,TRBV2,TRBJ2-1,TRBD2,15,.
CAWSVQGYEQYF,TGTGCCTGGAGTGTACAGGGTTACGAGCAGTACTTC,TRBV30,TRBJ2-7,.,12,.
CSASKASGRAGNEQFF,TGCAGTGCTAGTAAGGCTAGCGGGAGGGCGGGGAATGAGCAGTTCTTC,TRBV20-1,TRBJ2-1,TRBD2,16,once
CASSYSSGQGYEQYF,TGTGCCAGCAGTTACTCATCGGGACAGGGCTACGAGCAGTACTTC,TRBV6-5,TRBJ2-7,TRBD1,15,few